The 9 T cell receptor beta chains listed next were all sequenced from one sample in a study of T cell repertoires and HLA-DP antigens. This table comes from immunoSEQ multiplex PCR, and its TCRdb copy is limited to in-frame clones, with some not included. The sample lists more than 90,000 clones; 80% to 95% were seen once. Their recognized antigens are unknown. The sequencing input was CD4+ T cells from PBMCs. These receptors all stem from a young woman in good health and CMV-seronegative.

This chain joins TRBV9 and TRBJ1-1; D gene unclear. Germline values: CDR1 SGDLS, CDR2 YYNGEE. The CDR3 has 13 residues. V lost 0 bases and J 1 base, leaving 4 bases between the germline ends. CDR3 in DNA: TGTGCCAGCAGCGTAGGCAGGAACACTGAAGCTTTCTTT. The encoded protein is CASSVGRNTEAFF.

CDR3 region: CASSESGLAGTDTQYF. The DNA for the CDR3 is TGCGCCAGCAGTGAGTCGGGACTAGCGGGCACAGATACGCAGTATTTT. The chain has TRBV10-1 and TRBJ2-3; the match to TRBD2 covers 11 bases. The V and J ends lost 0 bases and 1 base, in that order; junction bases with no gene match: 0. CDR1 WNHNN and CDR2 SYGVQD come from the germline V gene (reference sequence). The CDR3 sequence is 16 residues long.

The gene calls are TRBV19 and TRBJ2-3; unclear D gene. The CDR3 is 16 residues long. The V and J ends lost 5 bases and 0 bases respectively, with 15 bases between them. CDR1 is LNHDA, CDR2 SQIVND, per germline (reference sequence). CDR3 coding DNA: TGTGCCAGTAGTCTTTTGTTTGGGCTGAGCACAGATACGCAGTATTTT. Its translation is CASSLLFGLSTDTQYF.

The CDR3: CARFGALQGIQETQYF. In DNA, the CDR3 is TGTGCCAGGTTCGGGGCCCTACAGGGAATCCAAGAGACCCAGTACTTC. V gene TRBV11-3 combines with J gene TRBJ2-5, with D perhaps TRBD1 (6 bases). Trimming shortened V by 9 bases and J by 1 base, and 21 bases separated the two germline ends. The germline V gene encodes CDR1 SGHNT and CDR2 YENEEA. CDR3 length: 16 residues.

The rearrangement joins TRBV11-2 to TRBJ2-1, with D possibly matching TRBD2 (6 bases). V was pared by 6 bases and J by 4 bases, with 13 bases between. Germline V gives CDR1 SGHAT, CDR2 FQNNGV. The CDR3 loop spans 14 amino acids. CDR3 DNA: TGTGCCAGCAGGAAATTGGACTATTACAATGAGCAGTTCTTC. It codes for CASRKLDYYNEQFF.

This chain links TRBV9 with TRBJ2-1; 10 nucleotides line up with TRBD2. The CDR3 is 17 amino acids. Losses at the gene ends were 0 bases for V and 6 bases for J; bases not matched to a gene: 9. From germline, CDR1 is SGDLS and CDR2 YYNGEE. CDR3 protein: CASSVEASGRVSNEQFF. The CDR3 DNA follows: TGTGCCAGCAGCGTAGAGGCTAGCGGGAGAGTAAGCAATGAGCAGTTCTTC.

The V gene is TRBV30, the J gene TRBJ2-4, with D hard to call. V was clipped by 4 bases and J by 2 bases, with 9 bases between them. CDR3 length equals 13 residues. Germline V CDR1 and CDR2: GTSNPN, SVGIG (reference sequence). CDR3 loop: CAWTPDSKNIQYF. CDR3 nucleotides: TGTGCCTGGACCCCAGATTCCAAAAACATTCAGTACTTC.

This chain joins TRBV5-4 and TRBJ2-2; TRBD1 might be the D (6 bases). Trimming pared 1 base from V and 6 bases from J, leaving 13 bases between. Per the germline V gene, CDR1 is SGHNT and CDR2 is YYREEE (reference sequence). This CDR3 spans 15 amino acids. The CDR3 nucleotides read TGTGCCAGCAGCTTGAGGGCCCGGACAGCCGGGGAGCTGTTTTTT. It codes for CASSLRARTAGELFF.

This rearrangement joins TRBV7-9 to TRBJ2-1; the match to TRBD2 covers 10 bases. Germline loops: CDR1 SEHNR, CDR2 FQNEAQ (reference sequence). V dropped 5 bases and J dropped 4; count of bases not matched to a gene: 11. This CDR3 spans 17 amino acids. CDR3 coding DNA: TGTGCCAGCAGCGGGGGGGCTAGCGGGAGTTCGTACAATGAGCAGTTCTTC. Amino acids: CASSGGASGSSYNEQFF. The variable domain in full, with the rest retrieved from reference TRBV7-9 and TRBJ2-1, is DTGVSQNPRHKITKRGQNVTFRCDPISEHNRLYWYRQTLGQGPEFLTYFQNEAQLEKSRLLSDRFSAERPKGSFSTLEIQRTEQGDSAMYLCASSGGASGSSYNEQFFGPGTRLTVL.